These 23 T cell receptor beta chains share one sample of origin, sequenced in a study of regulatory T cells in long-lasting Graves disease. Arm-PCR of CDR3 regions and iRepertoire HTBI primers were used to build TCR beta libraries. TCRdb re-analysed the multiplex PCR reads in MiXCR, keeping a single row per CDR3 protein. The data show 400,000 to 500,000 distinct CDR3 sequences, about 14% seen once. Time point noted: newly diagnosed GD, antithyroid drugs for less than 3 months. With RNA extracted from PBMCs as input, the TCR library was made. The same sample was also studied in work on T cells in Graves' hyperthyroidism and ophthalmopathy.

Sequenced material: peripheral blood mononuclear cells (PBMCs), taken at new diagnosis, from a patient treated with antithyroid drugs. All receptors derive from a woman in her forties or fifties with Graves disease.

This clonotype has ten or more counts. V usage is TRBV11-2 and J usage is TRBJ2-1; D is unresolved. The CDR3 spans 15 residues. V was pared by 1 base and J by 1 base, with 8 bases between. Germline CDR1 and CDR2: SGHAT and FQNNGV. Written as DNA, the CDR3 is TGTGCCAGCAGCTTAGTTGTGAGATCCTACAATGAGCAGTTCTTC. Encoded protein: CASSLVVRSYNEQFF. Combining the CDR3 with reference TRBV11-2 and TRBJ2-1 gives the whole variable domain EAGVAQSPRYKIIEKRQSVAFWCNPISGHATLYWYQQILGQGPKLLIQFQNNGVVDDSQLPKDRFSAERLKGVDSTLKIQPAKLEDSAVYLCASSLVVRSYNEQFFGPGTRLTVL.

This clonotype was recorded a few times. The CDR3, as DNA: TGTGCCAGCAGTGAACAGGATCCCTCTGGAAACACCATATATTTT. The encoded protein is CASSEQDPSGNTIYF. V usage is TRBV2 and J usage is TRBJ1-3; D uncertain. The CDR3 consists of 15 residues. Per germline, CDR1 SNHLY and CDR2 FYNNEI. The V end lost 2 bases, the J end lost 0 bases, and 8 bases lay between the germline ends.

This clonotype showed up many times. The chain couples TRBV9 to TRBJ2-5; 16 bases agree with TRBD2. Germline CDR1 is SGDLS and CDR2 is YYNGEE. Trimming removed 3 bases from V and 10 bases from J; junction bases left unmatched: 12. This CDR3 contains 17 residues. CDR3 in amino acids: CASSAYGTSGRGVNQYF. The CDR3 bases are TGTGCCAGCAGCGCTTACGGGACTAGCGGGAGGGGCGTGAACCAGTACTTC.

Regarding this clonotype: A much larger clone lies one base from this, so it may be a read error. Here the CDR3 omits its conserved ending phenylalanine or tryptophan, so a read error is the likely source. The rearrangement links TRBV7-7 to TRBJ2-1, with D perhaps TRBD1 or TRBD2 (7 bases each). The J call may be wrong; the DNA end is better matched by TRBJ2-5. Germline CDR1 is SSHAT and CDR2 is FNYEAQ (reference sequence). The CDR3 extends over 15 amino acids. As DNA, the CDR3 is TGTGCCAGCAGCACGGGAGCGGGACAGCAAGAGACCCAGTACTCC. Amino acids: CASSTGAGQQETQYS.

This clonotype was counted between two and nine times. This chain links TRBV28 with TRBJ1-5, with a tentative D call TRBD1 (6 bases). Germline CDR1 and CDR2: MDHEN and SYDVKM. This CDR3 is 19 amino acids long. The ends were cut back, 2 bases at V and 3 bases at J, with 23 bases in the middle. The CDR3 sequence: CASSLLYLGGTGDNQPQHF. CDR3 in DNA: TGTGCCAGCAGTTTACTATATCTAGGGGGAACTGGTGACAATCAGCCCCAGCATTTT.

This clonotype has a handful of counts. This chain connects TRBV18 to TRBJ1-1; 10 bases fit TRBD1. Germline V CDR1 and CDR2: KGHSH, LQKENI. Trimming took 3 bases from V and 9 from J; bases not matched to a gene: 13. There are 16 residues in the CDR3. CDR3: CASSPNSGTGDSKAFF. DNA of the CDR3: TGTGCCAGCTCACCTAACTCCGGGACAGGGGACAGTAAAGCTTTCTTT.

This clonotype was recorded many times. The junction and the germline gene differ at one end; a read error may be behind it. The rearrangement uses TRBV5-8 and TRBJ2-5; D is possibly TRBD2 (8 bases). CDR1 is SGHTS, CDR2 YDEGEE, per germline. The CDR3 runs 16 residues. The CDR3 here is CASSLRGGTAQETQYF. CDR3 bases: TGCGCCAGCAGCTTGCGCGGGGGGACAGCACAAGAGACCCAGTACTTC.

This clonotype was observed many times. The chain uses TRBV19 and TRBJ2-7, with D perhaps assigned TRBD1 or TRBD2 (6 bases each). V was clipped by 2 bases and J by 1 base, with 15 bases between them. This CDR3 has 16 amino acids. Looked up from germline, CDR1 is LNHDA and CDR2 is SQIVND (reference sequence). Here the CDR3 reads CASSIPTGAESYEQYF. The CDR3, as DNA: TGTGCCAGTAGTATACCAACGGGGGCTGAGTCCTACGAGCAGTACTTC.

Many counts were recorded for this clonotype. V gene TRBV20-1 combines with J gene TRBJ2-1; 7 positions agree with TRBD2. V was clipped by 5 bases and J by 5 bases; unmatched bases: 6. Germline CDR1 is DFQATT and CDR2 is SNEGSKA (reference sequence). The CDR3 has 13 amino acids. CDR3 in amino acids: CSARLAVHNEQFF. The CDR3 coding sequence is TGCAGTGCTCGGCTAGCGGTGCACAATGAGCAGTTCTTC.

The chain uses TRBV4-2 and TRBJ1-6; perhaps TRBD1 as D (6 bases). Trimming stripped 0 bases from V and 14 bases from J, with 17 bases between. This CDR3 spans 15 amino acids. CDR1 and CDR2 from the germline V gene are LGHNA and YNFKEQ. DNA for the CDR3: TGTGCCAGCAGCCAAGATGGGGGCAGCGGGACCTCCCTCCACTTT. This encodes CASSQDGGSGTSLHF.

This clonotype has at least ten counts. DNA for the CDR3: TGTGCCAGCACGGGGGCCAACGGACGCTCCTACAATGAGCAGTTCTTC. It is translated as CASTGANGRSYNEQFF. The rearrangement joins TRBV12-3 or TRBV12-4 to TRBJ2-1, with D perhaps matching TRBD1 or TRBD2 (6 bases each). The CDR3 runs 16 residues. The V end lost 7 bases, the J end lost 0 bases, and 16 bases lay between the germline ends.

This clonotype showed up just a few times. The chain couples TRBV18 to TRBJ2-1, with 16 nucleotides matching TRBD2. J lost 6 bases, V lost 5 bases, and 7 bases had no gene match. This CDR3 comprises 17 residues. Germline loops: CDR1 KGHSH, CDR2 LQKENI. The CDR3 DNA follows: TGTGCCAGCTCAACGGCCGGGACTAGCGGGAGGGCCAATGAGCAGTTCTTC. Its protein is CASSTAGTSGRANEQFF. Drawing the rest from reference TRBV18 and TRBJ2-1, the complete variable domain is NAGVMQNPRHLVRRRGQEARLRCSPMKGHSHVYWYRQLPEEGLKFMVYLQKENIIDESGMPKERFSAEFPKEGPSILRIQQVVRGDSAAYFCASSTAGTSGRANEQFFGPGTRLTVL.

Many counts were recorded for this clonotype. This chain uses TRBV24-1 with TRBJ1-3; D gene uncertain. There are 11 residues in the CDR3. The V gene lost 7 bases and the J gene lost 0 bases, with 0 bases spanning the gap. The germline gives CDR1 KGHDR, CDR2 SFDVKD. This chain's CDR3 is CATSSGNTIYF. The CDR3 nucleotides read TGTGCCACCAGCTCTGGAAACACCATATATTTT.

This clonotype was recorded at least ten times. The chain combines TRBV7-2 with TRBJ2-3; TRBD2 matches at 13 bases. The length of the CDR3 is 16 residues. Germline-derived CDR1 and CDR2 are SGHTA and FQGNSA. The V segment lost 4 bases and the J segment 4 bases; nucleotides outside the gene matches: 5. In DNA, the CDR3 is TGTGCCAGCAGCTCCCGGACTAGCGGGAGTCCAGATACGCAGTATTTT. Protein product: CASSSRTSGSPDTQYF.

Concerning this clonotype itself: At one of its ends the junction is not consistent with the germline gene, which may arise from a read error. The V call is TRBV19, the J call TRBJ1-4; TRBD1 might be the D (5 bases). CDR3 length: 15 amino acids. Germline V gene data show CDR1 as LNHDA and CDR2 as SQIVND (reference sequence). CDR3 sequence reads: CASMSQGATNEKLLF. The CDR3 nucleotides read TGTGCCAGTATGTCGCAGGGTGCTACTAATGAAAAACTGCTTTTT.

The rearrangement links TRBV19 to TRBJ1-5; 7 bases align to TRBD1. Germline CDR1 and CDR2: LNHDA and SQIVND (reference sequence). The ends lost 3 bases at V and 7 bases at J; junction bases unmatched: 15. CDR3 length: 17 amino acids. CDR3 sequence (DNA): TGTGCCAGTAGTATTACAGGGGCGCGGGCGGGGCCGCAGCCCCAGCATTTT. Its protein is CASSITGARAGPQPQHF.

This clonotype appeared many times. V and J are TRBV28 and TRBJ2-3; D not resolved. The CDR3 is 13 residues long. Germline CDR1 reads MDHEN; CDR2 reads SYDVKM. Trimming shortened V by 4 bases and J by 4 bases, and 9 bases separated the two germline ends. For the CDR3, the DNA is TGTGCCAGCAGTTCCGGAGACGCAGATACGCAGTATTTT. It yields the protein CASSSGDADTQYF. Using reference TRBV28 and TRBJ2-3 for the parts outside the CDR3, the full variable domain is DVKVTQSSRYLVKRTGEKVFLECVQDMDHENMFWYRQDPGLGLRLIYFSYDVKMKEKGDIPEGYSVSREKKERFSLILESASTNQTSMYLCASSSGDADTQYFGPGTRLTVL.

This clonotype came up many times. This chain connects TRBV2 to TRBJ1-3; 7 nucleotides align to TRBD1. The J segment lost 1 base and the V segment lost 5 bases, leaving 5 bases of the junction unmatched. The CDR3 runs to 15 residues. The germline V gene has CDR1 SNHLY and CDR2 FYNNEI. DNA for the CDR3: TGTGCCAGCAGTCCAACAGGGGAATCTGGAAACACCATATATTTT. As protein: CASSPTGESGNTIYF.

In its sample, this clonotype was seen many times. The chain carries TRBV24-1 and TRBJ2-1, with 13 nucleotides matching TRBD2. J gave up 4 bases and V 0 bases, and 5 bases lay outside the gene matches. Germline CDR1 KGHDR, CDR2 SFDVKD. The CDR3 consists of 18 residues. CDR3: CATSDLPGLAGRYNEQFF. Written as DNA, the CDR3 is TGTGCCACCAGTGATTTGCCGGGACTAGCGGGAAGGTACAATGAGCAGTTCTTC.

V and J are TRBV5-1 and TRBJ2-4, with TRBD2 matching over 8 bases. Germline assignment: CDR1 SGHRS and CDR2 YFSETQ. The CDR3 loop spans 18 amino acids. After removal of 3 bases from V and 3 bases from J, the junction contained 14 bases not matched to a gene. Written as DNA, the CDR3 is TGCGCCAGCAGCTGGACAATGGGGGCGGGAGGATTCAAAAACATTCAGTACTTC. Its translation: CASSWTMGAGGFKNIQYF. The full variable domain, completed using reference TRBV5-1 and TRBJ2-4, is KAGVTQTPRYLIKTRGQQVTLSCSPISGHRSVSWYQQTPGQGLQFLFEYFSETQRNKGNFPGRFSGRQFSNSRSEMNVSTLELGDSALYLCASSWTMGAGGFKNIQYFGAGTRLSVL.

The chain links TRBV20-1 to TRBJ2-7; TRBD2 matches 10 bases. Trimming took 5 bases from V and 3 from J; bases not matched to a gene: 10. The germline V gene has CDR1 DFQATT and CDR2 SNEGSKA (reference sequence). The CDR3 extends over 15 amino acids. CDR3 residues: CSARRASGRIYEQYF. CDR3 DNA: TGCAGTGCTCGTCGGGCTAGCGGGAGAATCTACGAGCAGTACTTC.

This clonotype was seen a handful of times. The V gene is TRBV18, the J gene TRBJ2-7; 11 nucleotides match TRBD1. The CDR3 is made up of 15 amino acids. The germline V gene encodes CDR1 KGHSH and CDR2 LQKENI. Unmatched junction bases numbered 6, after V lost 0 bases and J lost 8 bases. CDR3 protein: CASSPPGQGVRKQYF. The DNA of the CDR3 is TGTGCCAGCTCACCACCGGGACAGGGGGTGAGGAAGCAGTACTTC.

V is TRBV29-1 and J is TRBJ1-5; TRBD1 is a possible D gene (6 bases). The germline CDR1 and CDR2 sequences are SQVTM and ANQGSEA. The V end was cut by 4 bases, the J end by 2 bases, with 9 bases between. This CDR3 spans 13 amino acids. The CDR3 sequence is CSVGAGGNQPQHF. The CDR3 DNA sequence: TGCAGCGTTGGGGCAGGGGGCAATCAGCCCCAGCATTTT.